The entry below gives a single T cell receptor (beta chain) sequence along with its context. A single record per CDR3 protein comes from TCRdb applying MiXCR to the 5' RACE reads. The sample has some 86,000 distinct CDR3 sequences; nearly 25% are singletons. This sample is part of a study of T-cell memory formation after mild COVID-19. Germline CDR1 is MNHEY and CDR2 is SVGAGI. Trimming removed 5 bases from V and 0 bases from J, with 21 bases in between. This CDR3 spans 18 amino acids. The genes are TRBV6-5 and TRBJ2-3; D is unresolved. The material sequenced was PBMCs or a T cell subset sorted from them (not recorded which). The TCR was taken from a man younger than 35 who had mild COVID-19 (a few samples of this study predate the infection). Cell type and time point are not known. This chain's CDR3 is CASSQRMLDLSSTDTQYF. CDR3 in DNA: TGTGCCAGCAGTCAACGTATGCTAGACTTATCTAGCACAGATACGCAGTATTTT.